The rows below give T cell receptor beta chains drawn from one sample of a study of T cells in Graves' hyperthyroidism and ophthalmopathy. TCRdb reprocessed the multiplex PCR reads with MiXCR, giving one entry per CDR3 protein. This table has some 570,000 distinct CDR3 sequences, 13% to 15% appearing once. Sequencing was done on a sample of blood. These receptors all stem from a woman under 30 with Graves' ophthalmopathy. Both conserved end residues are part of each CDR3. D genes are given only for firm matches. Only part of the rows carry a size: once, few, many, or a class if the clone is expanded.

DNA: TGTGCCAGCAGCGTAGGAGGGGGGATAAATCAGCCCCAGCATTTT
CDR3: CASSVGGGINQPQHF
V: TRBV9
D: -
size: -
J: TRBJ1-5

DNA: TGTGCCAGCACCCTAGCGGGGGGCAACACTGAAGCTTTCTTT
CDR3: CASTLAGGNTEAFF
V: TRBV12-3/TRBV12-4
D: -
size: many
J: TRBJ1-1

DNA: TGTGCCAGCTCACCACTTCGACAGAAGAGCTCCTATAATTCACCCCTCCACTTT
CDR3: CASSPLRQKSSYNSPLHF
V: TRBV18
D: -
size: -
J: TRBJ1-6

DNA: TGTGCCAGCAGTGGCGGACAACGGTACAACTATGGCTACACCTTC
CDR3: CASSGGQRYNYGYTF
V: TRBV6-5
D: -
size: few
J: TRBJ1-2

DNA: TGTGCCATCAGAGGGACAGGAAGCAATCAGCCCCAGCATTTT
CDR3: CAIRGTGSNQPQHF
V: TRBV10-3
D: TRBD1
size: many
J: TRBJ1-5

DNA: TGTGCCAGCAGTTACGGGGGGGGGAGGGGGCAGTTCTTC
CDR3: CASSYGGGRGQFF
V: TRBV6-2/TRBV6-3
D: TRBD2
size: many
J: TRBJ2-1

DNA: TGTGCCAGTAGTGCCGGGACACTCGGCTCCTACGAGCAGTACTTC
CDR3: CASSAGTLGSYEQYF
V: TRBV19
D: -
size: many
J: TRBJ2-7

DNA: TGTGCCAGTACTCCCGGACAGGTACAAGAGACCCAGTACTTC
CDR3: CASTPGQVQETQYF
V: TRBV2
D: TRBD1
size: many
J: TRBJ2-5

DNA: TGTGCCAGCAGCCACGAGGGGGGGGGCCGATTCTTACCCCTCCACTTT
CDR3: CASSHEGGGRFLPLHF
V: TRBV28
D: -
size: many
J: TRBJ1-6

DNA: TGTGCCACCAGTGACCCTCGACGCGCATATACGCAGTATTTT
CDR3: CATSDPRRAYTQYF
V: TRBV24-1
D: -
size: many
J: TRBJ2-3

DNA: TGTGCCAGCAGTTACGACTACTCTGGAAACACCATATATTTT
CDR3: CASSYDYSGNTIYF
V: TRBV27
D: -
size: few
J: TRBJ1-3

DNA: TGTGCCAGTAGTATGGCTCGAGCCAAAAACATTCAGTACTTC
CDR3: CASSMARAKNIQYF
V: TRBV7-2
D: -
size: -
J: TRBJ2-4

DNA: TGTGCCAGCAGATCCGCCGACAGGGGCCGAACCTACGAGCAGTACTTC
CDR3: CASRSADRGRTYEQYF
V: TRBV7-2
D: TRBD1
size: -
J: TRBJ2-7

DNA: TGTGCCAGCAGTTACTCGGCGTACTCTGGAAACACCATATATTTT
CDR3: CASSYSAYSGNTIYF
V: TRBV6-6
D: -
size: many
J: TRBJ1-3

DNA: TGTGCCAGCAGCTTAGCGATAACAGGGGCTGGGGCCAACGTCCTGACTTTC
CDR3: CASSLAITGAGANVLTF
V: TRBV7-6
D: TRBD1
size: many
J: TRBJ2-6

DNA: TGTGCCACCAGTGGAGGGGACAGGGGGCCTTACAATGAGCAGTTCTTC
CDR3: CATSGGDRGPYNEQFF
V: TRBV24-1
D: TRBD1
size: -
J: TRBJ2-1

DNA: TGTGCCAGCAGTTACGCGCTAGCGAGAGAGCAGTTCTTC
CDR3: CASSYALAREQFF
V: TRBV6-2/TRBV6-3
D: -
size: many
J: TRBJ2-1

DNA: TGTGCCAGCAGTTCTATGAACACCGGGGAGCTGTTTTTT
CDR3: CASSSMNTGELFF
V: TRBV12-3/TRBV12-4
D: -
size: -
J: TRBJ2-2

DNA: TGTGCCAGCAGCGTAGAGAGTAGGGACTACGAGCAGTACTTC
CDR3: CASSVESRDYEQYF
V: TRBV9
D: -
size: many
J: TRBJ2-7

DNA: TGTGCCAGGGGCAGGGGCGCCTCTGGAAACACCATATATTTT
CDR3: CARGRGASGNTIYF
V: TRBV9
D: -
size: -
J: TRBJ1-3

DNA: TGCAGTGCCTCATCCCCACGACAGGGGGCAAGAGAGACCCAGTACTTC
CDR3: CSASSPRQGARETQYF
V: TRBV20-1
D: TRBD1
size: few
J: TRBJ2-5

DNA: TGTGCCAGCAGCCGCTTTAGCGGCCATGAGCAGTTCTTC
CDR3: CASSRFSGHEQFF
V: TRBV7-9
D: -
size: -
J: TRBJ2-1

DNA: TGTGCCAGTAGTATTATGGCAGAAACCTACCAAGAGACCCAGTACTTC
CDR3: CASSIMAETYQETQYF
V: TRBV19
D: -
size: -
J: TRBJ2-5

DNA: TGTGCCACCAGTGATTTGAGGGACTTTAGCACAGATACGCAGTATTTT
CDR3: CATSDLRDFSTDTQYF
V: TRBV24-1
D: -
size: many
J: TRBJ2-3

DNA: TGTGCCAGCAGGCCAACAGGGAATAGCAATCAGCCCCAGCATTTT
CDR3: CASRPTGNSNQPQHF
V: TRBV28
D: -
size: many
J: TRBJ1-5

DNA: TGTGCCACCAGGGGGTACCAAGAGACCCAGTACTTC
CDR3: CATRGYQETQYF
V: TRBV24-1
D: -
size: -
J: TRBJ2-5

DNA: TGTGCCACCAGCAGCCCGGGTGGGGCTCAGCTCTATGGCTACACCTTC
CDR3: CATSSPGGAQLYGYTF
V: TRBV15
D: -
size: many
J: TRBJ1-2

DNA: TGTGCTAGCAGCGTGGCAGGGAAGTCCTACGAGCAGTACTTC
CDR3: CASSVAGKSYEQYF
V: TRBV7-7
D: -
size: many
J: TRBJ2-7

DNA: TGTGCCAGCCGAAACGGCCCGACCGGGGAGCTGTTTTTT
CDR3: CASRNGPTGELFF
V: TRBV7-2
D: -
size: few
J: TRBJ2-2

DNA: TGTGCCAGCAGCGTCTCGGACAGGGGGCATGAGCAGTTCTTC
CDR3: CASSVSDRGHEQFF
V: TRBV9
D: TRBD1
size: many
J: TRBJ2-1

DNA: TGTGCCAGCAGCGTGGGGGCTGCTAACTATGGCTACACCTTC
CDR3: CASSVGAANYGYTF
V: TRBV11-2
D: -
size: many
J: TRBJ1-2

DNA: TGTGCCAGCAGCCCATGGGGACAGGGTAATGGCTACACCTTC
CDR3: CASSPWGQGNGYTF
V: TRBV3-1
D: TRBD1
size: many
J: TRBJ1-2

DNA: TGTGCCAGCAGACTACAGGGGAGCTCCTACAATGAGCAGTTCTTC
CDR3: CASRLQGSSYNEQFF
V: TRBV28
D: TRBD1
size: -
J: TRBJ2-1

DNA: TGCGCCAGCAGCCCGGGACTGGGGGCAAAGGGTAGCTATGGCTACACCTTC
CDR3: CASSPGLGAKGSYGYTF
V: TRBV4-3
D: -
size: -
J: TRBJ1-2

DNA: TGTGCCAGTAGCGTCGGGGCCAACAGTTTCAATCAGCCCCAGCATTTT
CDR3: CASSVGANSFNQPQHF
V: TRBV19
D: -
size: many
J: TRBJ1-5

DNA: TGTGCCAGCAGGATGGACAGCATCTTAAGGGGCACTGAAGCTTTCTTT
CDR3: CASRMDSILRGTEAFF
V: TRBV12-3/TRBV12-4
D: -
size: many
J: TRBJ1-1

DNA: TGTGCCAGCAGGGCCCTAACAGGGGTTACCACAGATACGCAGTATTTT
CDR3: CASRALTGVTTDTQYF
V: TRBV6-1
D: TRBD1
size: many
J: TRBJ2-3

DNA: TGTGCCAGCAGCTTAGCGTTGGCAGTCTACAATGAGCAGTTCTTC
CDR3: CASSLALAVYNEQFF
V: TRBV5-8
D: -
size: few
J: TRBJ2-1

DNA: TGTGCCAGCAGTTCCCGGGACAGGGGTCCGGGGTATGTCTACACCTTC
CDR3: CASSSRDRGPGYVYTF
V: TRBV27
D: TRBD1
size: many
J: TRBJ1-2

DNA: TGCAGTGCTAGAGATGGGGGGTCTTTTGGGTACAATGAGCAGTACTTC
CDR3: CSARDGGSFGYNEQYF
V: TRBV20-1
D: -
size: -
J: TRBJ2-7

DNA: TGTGCCAGCGGCCCTTGGAACCCTGCGAACACCGGGGAGCTGTTTTTT
CDR3: CASGPWNPANTGELFF
V: TRBV12-3/TRBV12-4
D: -
size: -
J: TRBJ2-2

DNA: TGTGCCAGCAGCCTAGGGTTCCGGCATGAAAAACTGTTTTTT
CDR3: CASSLGFRHEKLFF
V: TRBV7-9
D: -
size: -
J: TRBJ1-4

DNA: TGTGCCAGCAGTGAAGCGCTTGCTATCAGCTTACTTTCTGGGGCCAACGTCCTGACTTTC
CDR3: CASSEALAISLLSGANVLTF
V: TRBV2
D: -
size: many
J: TRBJ2-6

DNA: TGCGCCAGCAGCTTGGGTCATGGGACACTAGCGGGAAAGGGTGAGCAGTTCTTC
CDR3: CASSLGHGTLAGKGEQFF
V: TRBV5-1
D: TRBD2
size: -
J: TRBJ2-1

DNA: TGCAGTGCTAGAGAGGGGGGGAGGAATGAGCAGTTCTTC
CDR3: CSAREGGRNEQFF
V: TRBV20-1
D: TRBD2
size: few
J: TRBJ2-1

DNA: TGTGCCATCAGTGTCGGGACAGGGTCCAATGAGCAGTTCTTC
CDR3: CAISVGTGSNEQFF
V: TRBV10-3
D: TRBD1
size: -
J: TRBJ2-1

DNA: TGTGCCAGCAACTATGGGGGACATGGCGTGGGTGGGCAGTTCTTC
CDR3: CASNYGGHGVGGQFF
V: TRBV6-1
D: -
size: -
J: TRBJ2-1

DNA: TGTGCCAGCAGCTCAGGACAGTCGGGTGCTTTCTTT
CDR3: CASSSGQSGAFF
V: TRBV7-6
D: -
size: few
J: TRBJ1-1

DNA: TGCAGTGCCCCCCCCCCCAGGAGCAATCAGCCCCAGCATTTT
CDR3: CSAPPPRSNQPQHF
V: TRBV20-1
D: -
size: few
J: TRBJ1-5

DNA: TGTGCCAGCAGGGGATATAATGAGCAGTTCTTC
CDR3: CASRGYNEQFF
V: TRBV28
D: -
size: many
J: TRBJ2-1

DNA: TGTGCCACCAGTGATTCTGGGGAATCCTCCGGAGGGGATACGCAGTATTTT
CDR3: CATSDSGESSGGDTQYF
V: TRBV24-1
D: -
size: few
J: TRBJ2-3

DNA: TGTGCCAGCAGTCCCCACAGGGACCCCCTGGATGGCTACACCTTC
CDR3: CASSPHRDPLDGYTF
V: TRBV28
D: -
size: many
J: TRBJ1-2

DNA: TGTGCCAGCAGCTTCGGGGGCTCCGGGTATGGCTACACCTTC
CDR3: CASSFGGSGYGYTF
V: TRBV7-2
D: -
size: few
J: TRBJ1-2